This is a list of T cell receptor beta chains from one sample in a study of T cells after yellow fever vaccination. TCRdb used MiXCR to reprocess the 5' RACE reads, holding one entry per CDR3 protein. The sample yields about 240,000 distinct CDR3 sequences, less than 9% seen once. This sample comprised CD4+ T cells sorted from PBMCs, obtained 15 days after the yellow fever booster vaccination. The receptor set was obtained from a man in his thirties or forties who received the YFV17D yellow fever vaccine. Each CDR3 is given with its conserved first and last residue. A D gene is named only where the DNA matches it firmly. Rows may omit the clone size; those that give it use once, few, many or a size class.

.	few	TRBV20-1	TRBJ2-2	CSARGLENTGELFF	TGCAGTGCTAGGGGACTGGAAAACACCGGGGAGCTGTTTTTT
.	.	TRBV7-2	TRBJ2-7	CASSSPNSYEQYF	TGTGCCAGCAGCTCCCCCAACTCCTACGAGCAGTACTTC
TRBD1	many	TRBV7-2	TRBJ2-5	CASSLGEGGRQETQYF	TGTGCCAGCAGCTTAGGGGAAGGGGGCCGCCAAGAGACCCAGTACTTC
.	many	TRBV20-1	TRBJ1-2	CSARGTEDPPHYGYTF	TGCAGTGCTAGAGGGACAGAGGATCCCCCTCACTATGGCTACACCTTC
.	.	TRBV12-3/TRBV12-4	TRBJ2-7	CASSDTNEQYF	TGTGCCAGCAGTGACACAAACGAGCAGTACTTC
.	.	TRBV6-2/TRBV6-3	TRBJ2-1	CASSYGKSRYNEQFF	TGTGCCAGCAGTTACGGGAAGTCCCGGTACAATGAGCAGTTCTTC
TRBD1	.	TRBV20-1	TRBJ1-1	CSAGTENTEAFF	TGCAGTGCCGGGACAGAGAACACTGAAGCTTTCTTT
.	.	TRBV3-1	TRBJ2-7	CASSQVPGLSYEQYF	TGTGCCAGCAGCCAAGTCCCGGGATTGTCCTACGAGCAGTACTTC
.	many	TRBV20-1	TRBJ1-5	CSAGPKGRYQPQHF	TGCAGTGCTGGGCCGAAGGGAAGGTATCAGCCCCAGCATTTT
.	.	TRBV6-5	TRBJ2-5	CASTPSAGETQYF	TGTGCCAGCACACCGTCGGCGGGGGAGACCCAGTACTTC
.	.	TRBV5-4	TRBJ2-2	CASNSGQTGELFF	TGTGCCAGCAACTCAGGGCAAACCGGGGAGCTGTTTTTT
.	.	TRBV6-2/TRBV6-3	TRBJ2-5	CATLSGPEGTQYF	TGTGCCACCTTAAGCGGTCCCGAAGGGACCCAGTACTTC
.	.	TRBV12-3/TRBV12-4	TRBJ2-7	CASSKDRTNYEQYF	TGTGCCAGCAGTAAGGACAGGACTAATTACGAGCAGTACTTC
TRBD1	many	TRBV12-3/TRBV12-4	TRBJ2-1	CASRGQGGNEQFF	TGTGCCAGCAGAGGACAGGGCGGCAATGAGCAGTTCTTC
.	many	TRBV7-8	TRBJ2-5	CASSFSETQYF	TGTGCCAGCAGCTTTTCGGAGACCCAGTACTTC
TRBD1	.	TRBV12-3/TRBV12-4	TRBJ2-4	CASSQTGAKNIQYF	TGTGCCAGCAGCCAGACAGGGGCCAAAAACATTCAGTACTTC
TRBD1	many	TRBV19	TRBJ2-2	CASRGDRANTGELFF	TGTGCCAGTAGGGGCGACAGGGCGAACACCGGGGAGCTGTTTTTT
.	.	TRBV7-2	TRBJ1-2	CASSLYQTGGGYTF	TGTGCCAGCAGCTTATATCAAACTGGAGGGGGCTACACCTTC
TRBD2	.	TRBV6-1	TRBJ2-7	CASSMTSGSYEQYF	TGTGCCAGCAGTATGACTAGCGGGAGCTACGAGCAGTACTTC
TRBD2	.	TRBV7-9	TRBJ2-5	CASSLEAGVRETQYF	TGTGCCAGCAGCTTAGAGGCGGGAGTCAGGGAGACCCAGTACTTC
.	many	TRBV9	TRBJ2-5	CASSVGGAPIETQYF	TGTGCCAGCAGCGTAGGTGGGGCGCCGATTGAGACCCAGTACTTC
.	many	TRBV25-1	TRBJ2-1	CASSDLSAKSYNEQFF	TGTGCCAGCAGTGACCTTAGCGCGAAATCATACAATGAGCAGTTCTTC
TRBD1	many	TRBV20-1	TRBJ2-2	CSAPDRRNTGELFF	TGCAGTGCCCCGGACAGGAGAAACACCGGGGAGCTGTTTTTT
TRBD2	few	TRBV5-1	TRBJ2-1	CASSLRLAGGTEDEQFF	TGCGCCAGCAGCTTGCGGCTAGCGGGAGGCACAGAAGATGAGCAGTTCTTC
TRBD2	few	TRBV20-1	TRBJ2-1	CSAITSGRRNNEQFF	TGCAGTGCCATCACTAGCGGGAGACGAAATAATGAGCAGTTCTTC
TRBD2	.	TRBV10-2	TRBJ2-7	CASSKTYGTTKIYEQYF	TGCGCCAGCAGTAAAACCTACGGGACTACAAAAATCTACGAGCAGTACTTC
TRBD1	few	TRBV15	TRBJ2-2	CATSRAGGFTGELFF	TGTGCCACCAGCAGAGCAGGGGGCTTCACCGGGGAGCTGTTTTTT